This T cell receptor beta chain is drawn from a study of blood T cell repertoires in COVID-19. On the study more broadly: Spain, Italy and the United States supplied samples that represented acute and convalescent COVID-19. T cells, B-cell-depleted T cells, or PBMCs supplied cDNA or gDNA.

Original data processing: Reference gene primers were amplified, and this amplification served to estimate nucleated cell counts. TCRdb keeps only in-frame clones here, not all; method: immunoSEQ multiplex PCR. Clonal size and the V and J genes are those of that table, whereas D and trimming came from the DNA. Of around 200,000 clones listed, more than 75% were seen once; the top ten hold about 2.6%. Germline CDR1 is SGHNT and CDR2 is YENEEA. Trimming removed 6 bases from V and 3 bases from J, with 29 bases in between. CDR3 length: 19 amino acids. The receptor's source is a man aged 35-49 years with active or convalescent COVID-19. This rearrangement joins TRBV11-3 to TRBJ2-5; TRBD2 might be the D (5 bases). Sequenced: peripheral blood. CDR3 bases: TGTGCCAGCAGATTTAAGCGGTGGGATCCGGGAACAGTTGAAGAGACCCAGTACTTC. Protein: CASRFKRWDPGTVEETQYF.